The TCR beta chain under discussion was sequenced for a study of identical twins. General study results and limits: One should note that invariant MAIT and iNKT cells could partly confound zero-insertion analyses. Abundant beta clonotypes from cord blood had fewer insertions, unlike memory repertoires, which showed none.

Template switching added a universal primer binding site, and final cDNA carried unique molecular identifiers. TCRdb reprocessed the 5' RACE reads via MiXCR and lists one record per CDR3 protein. Of hundreds of thousands of distinct CDR3 sequences listed, 12% are singletons. As to this clonotype: The target antigen is unknown.

The CDR3 loop spans 14 amino acids. Germline assignment: CDR1 ENHRY and CDR2 SYGVKD. Germline trimming cut 10 bases from V and 7 bases from J; bases unmatched to any gene: 9. These data also formed part of another study, on yellow fever vaccine responses in identical twins.

This TCR was sampled from a woman younger than 35 in good health. Sequencing was carried out using PBMCs. This chain connects TRBV10-3 to TRBJ2-1; 11 nucleotides agree with TRBD1. The CDR3 reads CASQGDRGYNEQFF. DNA of the CDR3: TGTGCCAGCCAAGGGGACAGGGGGTATAATGAGCAGTTCTTC.